These T cell receptor beta chains were read from a single sample in a study of PD-1 blockade in classical Hodgkin lymphoma. Sequencing was performed with immunoSEQ multiplex PCR; in TCRdb, only in-frame clones are kept and a portion is missing. In the table there are approximately 89,000 clones, around 80% of which are singletons. The sequencing here drew on peripheral blood mononuclear cells (PBMCs), taken before the fourth cycle of nivolumab. All receptors derive from a human donor with classical Hodgkin lymphoma. CDR3s include the opening cysteine and the closing phenylalanine or tryptophan. Fields, in order: J gene, V gene, clone size, D gene, CDR3 DNA, CDR3 protein. A D gene is named only where the DNA matches it firmly. Size values are once, few and many counts, or a class for expanded clones, and some rows have none.

TRBJ2-3 | TRBV10-3 | - | TRBD1 | TGTGCCATCGGGGGACAGGGGAAAGATACGCAGTATTTT | CAIGGQGKDTQYF
TRBJ2-7 | TRBV27 | - | - | TGTGCCAGCAGTTCCCCGACTAGGACCTACGAGCAGTACTTC | CASSSPTRTYEQYF
TRBJ2-1 | TRBV19 | - | - | TGTGCCAGTATGTTATACAATGAGCAGTTCTTC | CASMLYNEQFF
TRBJ2-5 | TRBV7-9 | - | TRBD2 | TGTGCCAGCAGCCTAGCGGGAGGAGGAGAGACCCAGTACTTC | CASSLAGGGETQYF
TRBJ1-2 | TRBV30 | - | - | TGTGCCTGGACCCCGGTTCACGGGGTAGGCTACACCTTC | CAWTPVHGVGYTF
TRBJ2-7 | TRBV21-1 | once | - | TGTGCCAGCAGCAAAGCGGAGAAGACTCCTGGACCCTACGAGCAGTACTTC | CASSKAEKTPGPYEQYF
TRBJ2-1 | TRBV6-5 | - | - | TGTGCCAGCAGTTACTCACGCGAGTCCTCCTACAATGAGCAGTTCTTC | CASSYSRESSYNEQFF
TRBJ2-7 | TRBV6-5 | - | TRBD1 | TGTGCCAGCAGCCAACGACAGGGTGACTACGAGCAGTACTTC | CASSQRQGDYEQYF
TRBJ1-1 | TRBV20-1 | - | - | TGCAGTGCTCGTCGGGGAGCTGAAGCTTTCTTT | CSARRGAEAFF
TRBJ2-1 | TRBV10-3 | - | - | TGTGCCATCAGTGGGACTGCAAATGAGCAGTTCTTC | CAISGTANEQFF
TRBJ1-1 | TRBV27 | - | - | TGTGCCAGCAGTTTACGGGGTGGGAACACTGAAGCTTTCTTT | CASSLRGGNTEAFF